Given below is one TCR beta chain in context. Its antigen is unknown. The record has no base qualities; no much larger clone is one base away. This sample stems from a study of OX40 agonist ivuxolimab in advanced cancers. For the wider study: Ivuxolimab was an agonistic, fully human IgG2 monoclonal antibody directed against OX40 (CD134), a costimulatory receptor. Intravenous ivuxolimab was administered to patients every 2 weeks at six dose levels: 0.01, 0.1, 0.3, 1.5, 3 and 10 mg/kg. Of the roughly 52 dose-escalation patients, hepatocellular carcinoma was present in 19, melanoma in about 15, renal cell carcinoma in 9 and head and neck cancer in 9. In the dose-escalation cohort, 82.7% of patients were male, and the mean age was around 65 years with a range of roughly 20 to 85. Prior anti-PD-1, anti-PD-L1 or anti-CTLA-4 therapy was permitted, and 30% to 45% of dose-escalation patients had received checkpoint inhibitors. Three dose-escalation patients achieved partial responses, one with hepatocellular carcinoma and two with cutaneous melanoma. The purpose of peripheral TCRbeta sequencing was to test whether ivuxolimab changed TCR sequence diversity and led to clonal T-cell expansion. The paper describes the monotherapy dose-escalation part (N of about 54 patients) of the phase I trial of ivuxolimab.

CDR1 is given as KGHSH and CDR2 as LQKENI, both from the germline V gene. The CDR3 runs 12 amino acids, cysteine and phenylalanine included. Here the CDR3 DNA is all that survives: 36 bases in frame from base 1. V gives up 4 bases and J gives up 6 bases, and the segment between their germline ends measures 6 bases. The full study reports these points: Low levels of normalized T-cell clonal expansion were also seen in some patients who did not respond. In partial responders in the 0.1-3.0 mg/kg groups, normalized peripheral clonal expansion was found to be among the lowest, especially among CD8+ T cells. After ivuxolimab, more expanded clones were found on average in CD8+ T cells than in CD4+ T cells. The antigen specificity of the peripheral T cells that underwent clonal expansion was not determined. Clonal expansion of both CD4+ and CD8+ blood T cells was observed from baseline to week 6 at doses 0.1 to 3.0 mg/kg.

The trial excluded patients who had a history of autoimmune disease or who were on systemic immunosuppression. Peripheral blood for TCR sequencing was collected from all dose cohorts at baseline, on cycle 4 day 1, and on cycle 7 day 1. The samples were taken from a phase I, first-in-human, multicenter, open-label dose-escalation trial of ivuxolimab. Adults with locally advanced or metastatic melanoma, renal cell, hepatocellular, or head and neck squamous cell carcinoma were enrolled in the trial. Before TCR sequencing, CD4+ and CD8+ T cells were separately sorted from peripheral blood. To sequence the TCRbeta CDR3 region, genomic DNA was isolated from the sorted cells. The immunoSEQ Assay was used to sequence the TCRbeta CDR3 regions. TCRdb carries this immuneACCESS record with in-frame sequences only. Its versions omit some clonotypes, under half of them owing to an unresolved V gene in the studies checked, with the rest unexplained. The sample profile shows tens of thousands of clones; around 89% of them were found once. The leading ten clones occupy roughly 13% of the sample.

Sequences were derived from CD4+ or CD8+ T cells sorted from blood, sampled in a trial of the OX40 agonist ivuxolimab. The rearranged segments are TRBV18 and TRBJ2-2; the D gene assignment is ambiguous. This receptor was identified in an adult with an advanced solid tumor such as melanoma, head and neck, liver or kidney cancer. The DNA sequence is TGTGCCAGCTCACGGCCCCCCGGGGAGCTGTTTTTT. It translates as CASSRPPGELFF.